The rows below give T cell receptor beta chains drawn from one sample of a study of T cell responses to AZD1222 COVID-19 vaccine. The table came from immunoSEQ multiplex PCR; TCRdb's copy has only in-frame clones and leaves some out. The sample lists about 140,000 clones, around nine tenths seen once, with about 1.5% in the top ten. Sample: peripheral blood, taken on day 0 of AZD1222 vaccination. The source of these receptors is an adult in good health. Both conserved end residues are part of each CDR3. Each record gives: J gene, CDR3 length, D gene, V gene, clone size, CDR3 protein, CDR3 DNA. A D gene is named only where the DNA matches it firmly. Some rows mark clone size as missing; the rest say once, few, many or name a class of expanded clone.

TRBJ2-6 | 16 | NA | TRBV29-1 | NA | CSVLPGHLSGANVLTF | TGCAGCGTGTTGCCGGGACACCTGTCTGGGGCCAACGTCCTGACTTTC
TRBJ2-7 | 14 | NA | TRBV5-4 | few | CASSLGSGGYEQYF | TGTGCCAGCAGCTTGGGCAGCGGAGGCTACGAGCAGTACTTC
TRBJ2-2 | 18 | TRBD2 | TRBV7-9 | NA | CASSLGALAGGRTGELFF | TGTGCCAGCAGCTTGGGAGCCCTAGCGGGAGGGCGAACCGGGGAGCTGTTTTTT
TRBJ2-7 | 12 | TRBD1 | TRBV30 | NA | CALTQGAYEQYF | TGTGCCCTCACCCAGGGGGCCTACGAGCAGTACTTC
TRBJ1-4 | 15 | NA | TRBV6-6 | NA | CASSHARRANEKLFF | TGTGCCAGCAGTCACGCCCGTAGGGCTAATGAAAAACTGTTTTTT
TRBJ2-1 | 14 | NA | TRBV3-1/TRBV3-2 | NA | CASSQGETYREQFF | TGTGCCAGCAGCCAAGGAGAAACTTACCGGGAGCAGTTCTTC
TRBJ1-2 | 13 | NA | TRBV5-1 | NA | CASSLERFYGYTF | TGCGCCAGCAGCTTGGAACGATTCTATGGCTACACCTTC
TRBJ2-1 | 14 | TRBD1 | TRBV6-5 | NA | CASSPQGDYNEQFF | TGTGCCAGCAGCCCACAGGGGGACTACAATGAGCAGTTCTTC
TRBJ1-4 | 15 | NA | TRBV9 | NA | CASSARAEGNEKLFF | TGTGCCAGCAGCGCCCGGGCTGAGGGGAACGAAAAACTGTTTTTT
TRBJ1-2 | 13 | NA | TRBV12-3/TRBV12-4 | few | CASSLFRHYGYTF | TGTGCCAGCAGTTTATTTAGACACTATGGCTACACCTTC
TRBJ1-1 | 12 | TRBD1 | TRBV29-1 | NA | CSVEVSGGKAFF | TGCAGCGTTGAGGTGTCAGGGGGAAAAGCTTTCTTT
TRBJ1-6 | 17 | NA | TRBV5-5 | NA | CASSPEPINSPGSPLHF | TGTGCCAGCAGCCCCGAACCAATCAATAGTCCGGGTTCACCCCTCCACTTT
TRBJ1-4 | 15 | NA | TRBV28 | NA | CASSKLGSANEKLFF | TGTGCCAGCTCCAAGTTGGGATCGGCTAATGAAAAACTGTTTTTT
TRBJ2-2 | 14 | NA | TRBV11-3 | NA | CASSLPTGSGELFF | TGTGCCAGCAGTCTACCCACGGGGTCCGGGGAGCTGTTTTTT
TRBJ1-6 | 14 | NA | TRBV5-4 | NA | CASSFSRNGSPLHF | TGTGCCAGCAGCTTCTCCAGGAATGGCTCACCCCTCCACTTT
TRBJ1-1 | 14 | NA | TRBV6-1 | once | CASSEIGMNTEAFF | TGTGCCAGCAGTGAGATAGGGATGAACACTGAAGCTTTCTTT
TRBJ2-5 | 15 | NA | TRBV19 | once | CASSEQGSIQETQYF | TGTGCCAGTAGTGAGCAGGGGAGTATCCAAGAGACCCAGTACTTC
TRBJ1-2 | 15 | NA | TRBV4-2 | NA | CASSQGRGPFYGYTF | TGTGCCAGCAGCCAAGGACGCGGGCCCTTCTATGGCTACACCTTC
TRBJ1-5 | 14 | NA | TRBV9 | NA | CASSVGGSNQPQHF | TGTGCCAGCAGCGTAGGTGGTAGCAATCAGCCCCAGCATTTT
TRBJ1-1 | 12 | NA | TRBV14 | NA | CASSLFRDRAFF | TGTGCCAGCAGCCTCTTCCGGGACCGAGCTTTCTTT
TRBJ1-2 | 15 | NA | TRBV5-6 | NA | CASSLKTGPNYGYTF | TGTGCCAGCAGCTTGAAAACAGGGCCTAACTATGGCTACACCTTC
TRBJ1-4 | 14 | NA | TRBV27 | NA | CASSPRQVREKLFF | TGTGCCAGCAGCCCTAGACAGGTGCGGGAAAAACTGTTTTTT
TRBJ1-3 | 15 | NA | TRBV18 | NA | CASSPLRPSGNTIYF | TGTGCCAGCTCACCACTACGACCCTCTGGAAACACCATATATTTT
TRBJ1-1 | 11 | NA | TRBV29-1 | NA | CSVVEWSEAFF | TGCAGCGTTGTTGAGTGGTCTGAAGCTTTCTTT
TRBJ2-7 | 12 | NA | TRBV30 | NA | CAWNYETYEQYF | TGTGCCTGGAATTACGAGACCTACGAGCAGTACTTC
TRBJ2-7 | 15 | TRBD1 | TRBV18 | NA | CASSRGQGFSYEQYF | TGTGCCAGCTCACGCGGACAGGGGTTTTCCTACGAGCAGTACTTC
TRBJ2-7 | 16 | NA | TRBV5-3 | NA | CARSSTQGSGHYEQYF | TGTGCCAGAAGCTCGACCCAGGGTAGCGGACACTACGAGCAGTACTTC
TRBJ2-5 | 14 | NA | TRBV18 | NA | CASSPRAGKETQYF | TGTGCCAGCTCACCAAGGGCAGGGAAAGAGACCCAGTACTTC
TRBJ2-3 | 16 | NA | TRBV7-9 | once | CASSLRGQGVADTQYF | TGTGCCAGCAGCCTACGGGGGCAGGGGGTCGCAGATACGCAGTATTTT
TRBJ1-1 | 15 | TRBD1 | TRBV5-6 | NA | CASSWGGQSNTEAFF | TGTGCCAGCAGCTGGGGGGGACAGTCGAACACTGAAGCTTTCTTT
TRBJ1-5 | 13 | NA | TRBV2 | once | CASRGTANQPQHF | TGTGCCAGCAGGGGGACGGCTAATCAGCCCCAGCATTTT
TRBJ1-3 | 16 | NA | TRBV11-3 | NA | CASSEGRYLSGNTIYF | TGTGCCAGCAGCGAGGGACGATACCTCTCTGGAAACACCATATATTTT
TRBJ1-1 | 13 | NA | TRBV28 | once | CASSFGWGTEAFF | TGTGCCAGCAGTTTCGGGTGGGGCACTGAAGCTTTCTTT
TRBJ2-7 | 13 | NA | TRBV29-1 | NA | CSVGRQDNYEQYF | TGCAGCGTTGGGAGACAGGATAACTACGAGCAGTACTTC
TRBJ1-2 | 19 | NA | TRBV27 | once | CASTKGGAGRFWEGYGYTF | TGTGCCAGCACAAAAGGCGGAGCAGGGCGGTTCTGGGAAGGCTATGGCTACACCTTC
TRBJ1-1 | 15 | TRBD1 | TRBV10-3 | NA | CAISERGRGETEAFF | TGTGCCATCAGTGAACGGGGCAGGGGGGAGACTGAAGCTTTCTTT
TRBJ1-2 | 15 | NA | TRBV18 | NA | CASSPEQIPQRGYTF | TGTGCCAGCTCACCAGAGCAAATCCCCCAGCGAGGCTACACCTTC
TRBJ1-1 | 11 | NA | TRBV12-3/TRBV12-4 | NA | CASGFLTEAFF | TGTGCCAGCGGGTTTCTAACTGAAGCTTTCTTT
TRBJ2-7 | 14 | NA | TRBV6-1 | NA | CASSEGGLYYEQYF | TGTGCCAGCAGTGAAGGAGGGCTTTACTACGAGCAGTACTTC
TRBJ2-7 | 13 | NA | TRBV11-3 | once | CASSRGSTYEQYF | TGTGCCAGCAGCCGGGGATCAACTTACGAGCAGTACTTC
TRBJ2-2 | 16 | NA | TRBV3-1/TRBV3-2 | NA | CASSPFTVSNTGELFF | TGTGCCAGCAGCCCCTTCACCGTTTCGAACACCGGGGAGCTGTTTTTT
TRBJ1-2 | 15 | TRBD1 | TRBV27 | NA | CASSLDRGRVEGYTF | TGTGCCAGCAGCCTGGACAGGGGGCGAGTTGAAGGCTACACCTTC
TRBJ2-7 | 15 | NA | TRBV5-5 | NA | CASSYRAEGTYEQYF | TGTGCCAGCAGCTACAGGGCGGAGGGTACCTACGAGCAGTACTTC
TRBJ1-2 | 16 | NA | TRBV5-1 | NA | CASRERGIRRDYGYTF | TGCGCCAGCAGGGAGAGGGGGATTCGGCGAGACTATGGCTACACCTTC
TRBJ1-4 | 14 | NA | TRBV5-1 | few | CASKGGLANEKLFF | TGCGCCAGCAAGGGGGGGCTGGCTAATGAAAAACTGTTTTTT
TRBJ1-2 | 14 | NA | TRBV28 | NA | CASSFGGSNYGYTF | TGTGCCAGCAGTTTCGGGGGGTCGAACTATGGCTACACCTTC
TRBJ2-7 | 14 | TRBD1 | TRBV19 | once | CASSVGTGTYEQYF | TGTGCCAGTAGTGTTGGGACAGGGACCTACGAGCAGTACTTC
TRBJ2-2 | 14 | TRBD1 | TRBV6-5 | once | CASKKGQVGGELFF | TGTGCCAGCAAGAAGGGACAGGTCGGCGGGGAGCTGTTTTTT
TRBJ1-1 | 18 | NA | TRBV27 | NA | CASSSYRTDGRKNTEAFF | TGTGCCAGCAGTTCCTACAGGACAGACGGAAGGAAGAACACTGAAGCTTTCTTT
TRBJ1-2 | 17 | NA | TRBV3-1/TRBV3-2 | NA | CASSQQGLGLANYGYTF | TGTGCCAGCAGCCAACAGGGGCTGGGGTTAGCTAACTATGGCTACACCTTC
TRBJ2-1 | 13 | NA | TRBV5-1 | NA | CASTRGWRERQFF | TGCGCCAGCACCCGAGGGTGGAGGGAGAGGCAGTTCTTC
TRBJ1-3 | 14 | NA | TRBV7-9 | NA | CASSEYSSGNTIYF | TGTGCCAGCAGCGAATACAGCTCTGGAAACACCATATATTTT
TRBJ1-2 | 21 | TRBD1 | TRBV18 | NA | CASSPSPWTGQGKGANYGYTF | TGTGCCAGCTCACCTTCACCTTGGACGGGACAGGGGAAAGGAGCTAACTATGGCTACACCTTC
TRBJ2-7 | 16 | NA | TRBV18 | NA | CASSPNLARGPSEQYF | TGTGCCAGCTCGCCCAACCTAGCCCGAGGGCCTTCCGAGCAGTACTTC
TRBJ1-5 | 14 | NA | TRBV18 | once | CASSPNRENQPQHF | TGTGCCAGCTCACCCAACAGGGAAAATCAGCCCCAGCATTTT
TRBJ1-1 | 12 | NA | TRBV7-3 | NA | CASSAGATEAFF | TGTGCCAGCAGCGCCGGTGCGACTGAAGCTTTCTTT
TRBJ2-7 | 15 | NA | TRBV2 | NA | CASSVGGTGDYEQYF | TGTGCCAGCAGTGTGGGAGGGACAGGCGACTACGAGCAGTACTTC
TRBJ2-3 | 13 | NA | TRBV30 | once | CAWSVRGADTQYF | TGTGCCTGGAGTGTACGCGGAGCAGATACGCAGTATTTT
TRBJ1-3 | 12 | NA | TRBV6-5 | NA | CASAPSGNTIYF | TGTGCCAGCGCCCCGTCAGGAAACACCATATATTTT